Sequencing of this T cell receptor (beta chain) was carried out in a study of Ad26.COV2.S vaccination and SARS-CoV-2 variants. To note about this clone: Its antigen is unknown.

Regarding treatment: roughly 20 received Ad26.COV2.S at low or high dose, single or two shots; about five received placebo; per-sample allocation not given. The study sampled participants on day 63 after the first vaccine or placebo injection. Adults aged 18-55 years in Boston included the donor. Findings of the study overall: For non-spike TCRs, breadth in vaccine recipients resembled that in placebo recipients.

Measured with immunoSEQ multiplex PCR; TCRdb has only the in-frame clones, and not every one. The sample consists of about 420,000 clones, approximately 88% of them appearing once. This TCR was recovered from a person aged 18-65 years who received the Ad26.COV2.S COVID-19 vaccine or a placebo. Sequenced here: peripheral blood, sampled in a trial of Ad26.COV2.S vaccine versus placebo.

CDR3 region: CASRLGGTYGYTF. CDR3 sequence (DNA): TGTGCCAGCAGGCTAGGGGGGACCTATGGCTACACCTTC. The rearrangement uses TRBV12-3 or TRBV12-4 and TRBJ1-2; possible D gene TRBD1, 6 bases. This CDR3 has 13 residues. V lost 6 bases, J lost 4 bases, and 12 bases lay in between.